This T cell receptor (beta chain) was retrieved from a study of blood T cell repertoires in COVID-19. In the study overall: Sample material is recorded as cDNA or gDNA derived from T cells, B-cell-depleted T cells, or PBMCs.

This clone was counted once. The junction had 5 bases not matched to a gene; V was cut back by 6 bases and J by 3 bases. Germline lookup yields CDR1 LNHDA and CDR2 SQIVND (reference sequence). The CDR3 covers 13 residues. Libraries were prepared by immunoSEQ multiplex PCR; TCRdb keeps only in-frame clonotypes and omits some of them. The data show 280,000 or so clones, approximately 85% seen once. This TCR was sampled from a man under 40 who had recovered from COVID-19. The chain links TRBV19 to TRBJ2-7, with 7 bases fitting TRBD1. Sequenced: PBMCs or T cells enriched from blood (not recorded which). CDR3 in amino acids: CASSRTGDYEQYF. DNA of the CDR3: TGTGCCAGTAGCCGGACAGGAGACTACGAGCAGTACTTC.